The rows below give T cell receptor beta chains drawn from one sample of a study of T cell responses to AZD1222 COVID-19 vaccine. Produced via immunoSEQ multiplex PCR; TCRdb's table is partial and in-frame only. In the table there are about 99,000 clones, nearly 90% of which are singletons. The starting material was peripheral blood, obtained on day 0 of AZD1222 vaccination. The receptors stem from an adult in good health. CDR3s include the opening cysteine and the closing phenylalanine or tryptophan. D genes are given only for firm matches. Size values are once, few and many counts, or a class for expanded clones, and some rows have none.

clone_size	v_call	cdr3_length	j_call	d_call	cdr3_nt	cdr3_aa
NA	TRBV25-1	16	TRBJ2-3	NA	TGTGCCACCCAGAATATCGTAGCGGAGCGCACAAATACGCAGTATTTT	CATQNIVAERTNTQYF
NA	TRBV4-2	17	TRBJ1-2	NA	TGTGCCAGCAGCCAAGATTTTCGGGGGGCAGCTGACTATGGCTACACCTTC	CASSQDFRGAADYGYTF
NA	TRBV27	13	TRBJ1-3	NA	TGTGCCAGCATCAATAAATCTGGAAACACCATATATTTT	CASINKSGNTIYF
NA	TRBV13	16	TRBJ2-7	TRBD2	TGTGCCAGCAGCTTAGGGGGGGGGACGCCCTCCTACGAGCAGTACTTC	CASSLGGGTPSYEQYF
NA	TRBV27	15	TRBJ1-1	NA	TGTGCCAGCAGTTTGGGGGGGAGAAACGACACTGAAGCTTTCTTT	CASSLGGRNDTEAFF
NA	TRBV21-1	16	TRBJ1-2	NA	TGTGCCAGCAGCAAACAGAGTGTCGGAACTAACTATGGCTACACCTTC	CASSKQSVGTNYGYTF
NA	TRBV3-1/TRBV3-2	15	TRBJ1-2	TRBD1	TGTGCCAGCAGCCATGGGGACAGAATTAACTATGGCTACACCTTC	CASSHGDRINYGYTF
NA	TRBV4-3	15	TRBJ1-2	TRBD1	TGCGCCAGCAGCCCCGGGGAGGGGGCGTACTATGGCTACACCTTC	CASSPGEGAYYGYTF
NA	TRBV3-1/TRBV3-2	15	TRBJ1-6	NA	TGTGCCAGCAGCCAAGTAAGGTTAGGGGGGTCACCCCTCCACTTT	CASSQVRLGGSPLHF
NA	TRBV11-3	16	TRBJ2-2	NA	TGTGCCAGCAGCCAAGGCTGGACTTCGGCGTACGGGGAGCTGTTTTTT	CASSQGWTSAYGELFF
NA	TRBV12-3/TRBV12-4	12	TRBJ1-1	NA	TGTGCCAGCAGTTTGCGGAACACTGAAGCTTTCTTT	CASSLRNTEAFF
NA	TRBV5-4	18	TRBJ2-5	NA	TGTGCCAGCAGCCACGCCCGGCGTAATCTGCAACGGGGAGAGACCCAGTACTTC	CASSHARRNLQRGETQYF
NA	TRBV2	16	TRBJ1-4	NA	TGTGCCAGCAGTGAACTTGGTTGGAGTAAGAATGAAAAACTGTTTTTT	CASSELGWSKNEKLFF
NA	TRBV6-6	14	TRBJ2-5	TRBD2	TGTGCCAGCAGGGGAGCGGGGGGCCAAGAGACCCAGTACTTC	CASRGAGGQETQYF
NA	TRBV3-1/TRBV3-2	15	TRBJ1-2	NA	TGTGCCAGCAGCCAGGATCTCAGATCTAACTATGGCTACACCTTC	CASSQDLRSNYGYTF
NA	TRBV5-1	14	TRBJ2-3	TRBD1	TGCGCCAGCAGCCCCACAGGGGGCACAGATACGCAGTATTTT	CASSPTGGTDTQYF
NA	TRBV27	14	TRBJ1-1	NA	TGTGCCAGCAGTTTATCTCTGGGGTGGACTGAAGCTTTCTTT	CASSLSLGWTEAFF
NA	TRBV4-2	20	TRBJ2-2	TRBD2	TGTGCCAGCAGCCACCCCTCGGCACTAGCGGGGGGACCGAACACCGGGGAGCTGTTTTTT	CASSHPSALAGGPNTGELFF
NA	TRBV10-2	14	TRBJ2-2	NA	TGCGCCAGCAGTGACAGGGGTCACACCGGGGAGCTGTTTTTT	CASSDRGHTGELFF
NA	TRBV18	15	TRBJ1-6	NA	TGTGCCAGCTCGCCAGCCCTAGGAGGGAATTCACCCCTCCACTTT	CASSPALGGNSPLHF
NA	TRBV11-3	14	TRBJ2-1	NA	TGTGCCAGCAGCTTAACGGGAGCCAGGAATGAGCAGTTCTTC	CASSLTGARNEQFF
NA	TRBV5-1	16	TRBJ2-7	TRBD2	TGCGCCAGCAGCTTGGGGACTAGCGGGGGCCTCCGTGGGCAGTACTTC	CASSLGTSGGLRGQYF
NA	TRBV29-1	14	TRBJ1-1	NA	TGCAGCGTCAGGACACGGATCCTGAACACTGAAGCTTTCTTT	CSVRTRILNTEAFF
once	TRBV30	13	TRBJ2-3	NA	TGTGCCTGGAGTACCGGGAGCCCAGATACGCAGTATTTT	CAWSTGSPDTQYF
NA	TRBV6-1	15	TRBJ1-1	NA	TGTGCCAGCAGTGAACAAGACGGGACCTTGGATGAAGCTTTCTTT	CASSEQDGTLDEAFF
once	TRBV15	20	TRBJ2-7	TRBD1	TGTGCCACCAGCAGAGATCTTGCCTCCCAGGGGGCTTTTCGCTCCTACGAGCAGTACTTC	CATSRDLASQGAFRSYEQYF
NA	TRBV12-5	16	TRBJ1-2	TRBD1	TGTGCTAGTGGTTTTTTCGCGGGACAGGGTCTCTATGGCTACACCTTC	CASGFFAGQGLYGYTF
NA	TRBV7-2	14	TRBJ2-1	NA	TGTGCCAGCAGCTTAAAAACCGTAGAACGTGAGCAGTTCTTC	CASSLKTVEREQFF
NA	TRBV12-3/TRBV12-4	12	TRBJ2-7	TRBD2	TGTGCCAGCAGTTTAGTCGGGGGGGAGCAGTACTTC	CASSLVGGEQYF
NA	TRBV6-5	14	TRBJ1-5	TRBD1	TGTGCCACAGACAGGGGGGGGCCCAATCAGCCCCAGCATTTT	CATDRGGPNQPQHF
NA	TRBV12-3/TRBV12-4	13	TRBJ1-6	NA	TGTGCCAGCAGTTTCCAGGGCCTCCGGGCCCTCCACTTT	CASSFQGLRALHF
NA	TRBV24-1	12	TRBJ2-4	NA	TGTGCCACCAGTGATTCTAGAAACATTCAGTACTTC	CATSDSRNIQYF
once	TRBV5-5	15	TRBJ1-5	TRBD1	TGTGCCAGCAGCCCGGTCGGGACAGGGGATCAGCCCCAGCATTTT	CASSPVGTGDQPQHF
few	TRBV10-3	14	TRBJ1-1	NA	TGTGCCATCAGTCCTGGGACGGCGAACACTGAAGCTTTCTTT	CAISPGTANTEAFF
NA	TRBV14	17	TRBJ2-7	TRBD2	TGTGCCAGCAGCCAAGGTCTTCGAGCGGGGGTCTCCTACGAGCAGTACTTC	CASSQGLRAGVSYEQYF
once	TRBV15	12	TRBJ1-4	NA	TGTGCCACCAGCAGAGATAGGGAAAAACTGTTTTTT	CATSRDREKLFF
NA	TRBV6-2/TRBV6-3	11	TRBJ2-1	TRBD1	TGTGCCAGCAGTACAGGGGGCCTTCAGTTCTTC	CASSTGGLQFF
NA	TRBV7-6	15	TRBJ1-3	NA	TGTGCCAGCAGCTTAGAAGCCATCCCTGGAAACACCATATATTTT	CASSLEAIPGNTIYF
NA	TRBV9	15	TRBJ2-1	TRBD2	TGTGCCAGCAGCGTCCGGGAGGGCCTATACAATGAGCAGTTCTTC	CASSVREGLYNEQFF
NA	TRBV19	16	TRBJ1-1	TRBD1	TGTGCCAGTAGCATATGGGGGACAGTCGCTTACACTGAAGCTTTCTTT	CASSIWGTVAYTEAFF
NA	TRBV19	15	TRBJ2-2	NA	TGTGCCAGTAGTATAGTCTCCGGGAACACCGGGGAGCTGTTTTTT	CASSIVSGNTGELFF
NA	TRBV28	13	TRBJ1-2	NA	TGTGCCAGCACCAATTCCGGGGTTTGGGGCTACACCTTC	CASTNSGVWGYTF
NA	TRBV7-8	15	TRBJ2-7	TRBD2	TGTGCCAGCAGCGGGCGGGGGGACCCCACTAGGGAGCAGTACTTC	CASSGRGDPTREQYF
NA	TRBV6-5	16	TRBJ1-4	TRBD1	TGTGCCAGCAGTTGGGGACAGGGGGCCGCGGGTGAAAAACTGTTTTTT	CASSWGQGAAGEKLFF
NA	TRBV24-1	17	TRBJ2-1	NA	TGTGCCACCAGCAATTCCGTGGGGTTATGGGCCTACAATGAGCAGTTCTTC	CATSNSVGLWAYNEQFF
NA	TRBV4-3	16	TRBJ2-3	TRBD1	TGCGCCAGCAGCCAAGATACGGGACAGGGGGCGGATACGCAGTATTTT	CASSQDTGQGADTQYF
NA	TRBV3-1/TRBV3-2	11	TRBJ1-1	NA	TGTGCCAGCAAGCAGAACACTGAAGCTTTCTTT	CASKQNTEAFF
NA	TRBV13	13	TRBJ1-2	TRBD1	TGTGCCAGCAGCTTTAGGAACAGGGGGGGCTACACCTTC	CASSFRNRGGYTF
few	TRBV28	14	TRBJ1-3	NA	TGTGCCAGCAGTTGGGGGTCCTCTGGAAACACCATATATTTT	CASSWGSSGNTIYF
NA	TRBV30	14	TRBJ1-5	NA	TGTGCCTGGGCACAGGGTCGGAGCAATCAGCCCCAGCATTTT	CAWAQGRSNQPQHF
NA	TRBV5-5	16	TRBJ2-1	TRBD2	TGTGCCAGCAGCTTCGGGGGACTAGCGGGGCCCGAAGAGCAGTTCTTC	CASSFGGLAGPEEQFF
NA	TRBV9	14	TRBJ2-1	NA	TGTGCCAGCAGCGCCATTGGACAAAACAATGAGCAGTTCTTC	CASSAIGQNNEQFF
NA	TRBV13	14	TRBJ1-3	NA	TGTGCCAGCAGCTCCGGTGGGACTGGAAACACCATATATTTT	CASSSGGTGNTIYF
NA	TRBV13	13	TRBJ2-2	NA	TGTGCCAGCAGCTTAGTCAGCGGGGGGGAGCTGTTTTTT	CASSLVSGGELFF
NA	TRBV6-1	15	TRBJ2-1	TRBD2	TGTGCCAGCAGTGAGATCGGCGGGGGGGACAATGAGCAGTTCTTC	CASSEIGGGDNEQFF
once	TRBV5-3	13	TRBJ1-2	NA	TGTGCCAGAAGGAGGCGGGGGGCACGCGGCTACACCTTC	CARRRRGARGYTF
NA	TRBV4-3	19	TRBJ1-1	NA	TGCGCCAGCAGCCAAGATCTTGGCGTTGGGTGGGAGTTGAACACTGAAGCTTTCTTT	CASSQDLGVGWELNTEAFF